The rows below give T cell receptor beta chains drawn from one sample of a study of cytomegalovirus exposure and HLA in healthy donors. Assay: immunoSEQ multiplex PCR; the TCRdb copy retains only in-frame clones and omits some. Of about 120,000 clones listed, approximately 81% were seen once; the top ten hold 6% to 8%. The material sequenced was PBMCs. These receptors originate from a male donor in good health and CMV-seronegative. CDR3s include the opening cysteine and the closing phenylalanine or tryptophan. A D gene is named only where the DNA matches it firmly. Size is stated for part of the rows, as once, few or many counts, or as a class when the clone is expanded.

v_gene,j_gene,d_gene,abundance,CDR3nt,CDR3aa
TRBV28,TRBJ2-3,-,-,TGTGCCAGTGGAGGGTTGGGTGCAGATACGCAGTATTTT,CASGGLGADTQYF
TRBV15,TRBJ1-5,-,-,TGTGCCACCAGCAGAGTTGGCAGGGGAAGGGGCAATCAGCCCCAGCATTTT,CATSRVGRGRGNQPQHF
TRBV5-6,TRBJ2-7,TRBD2,-,TGTGCCAGCAGCGAAGGACTAGGCGAATACGAGCAGTACTTC,CASSEGLGEYEQYF
TRBV7-2,TRBJ2-7,TRBD2,-,TGTGCCAGCAGCTTAGCGCAGGCCAGGAAGACTAGCGGGGGCCTCGAGCAGTACTTC,CASSLAQARKTSGGLEQYF
TRBV7-9,TRBJ1-4,TRBD1,once,TGTGCCAGCAGCTCCCCAAGGACAGGGTTTTTTGTAAAACTGTTTTTT,CASSSPRTGFFVKLFF
TRBV5-6,TRBJ1-6,-,-,TGTGCCAGCAGCTTGAAGGGGCGGATTAATTCACCCCTCCACTTT,CASSLKGRINSPLHF
TRBV5-1,TRBJ2-7,-,-,TGCGCCAGCAGCGCCGCCACAGGAAGCTACGAGCAGTACTTC,CASSAATGSYEQYF
TRBV6-6,TRBJ1-2,-,-,TGTGCCAGCAGGCCCCACGACAGAAACTATGGCTACACCTTC,CASRPHDRNYGYTF
TRBV4-3,TRBJ2-3,TRBD2,-,TGCGCCAGCAGCCAAGACCCCCGACTAGCTAGCACAGATACGCAGTATTTT,CASSQDPRLASTDTQYF
TRBV28,TRBJ2-5,-,-,TGTGCCAGTGCCCAGGGGATGGAAGAGACCCAGTACTTC,CASAQGMEETQYF
TRBV27,TRBJ1-2,-,-,TGTGCCAGCAGTTCACAGGGTTGGGGCTACACCTTC,CASSSQGWGYTF
TRBV5-5,TRBJ2-6,TRBD1,-,TGTGCCAGCAGCTTGCAGGGGGCGTCTGGGGCCAACGTCCTGACTTTC,CASSLQGASGANVLTF
TRBV28,TRBJ2-1,-,-,TGTGCCAGCAGTTTAAGGGCGGGTAGCTCCTACAATGAGCAGTTCTTC,CASSLRAGSSYNEQFF